This T cell receptor beta chain is drawn from a study of shared clonotypes between healthy human individuals. Study-wide points: Richness estimates generally favored naive over memory subsets.

With V trimmed by 2 bases and J by 2 bases, 5 bases remained unmatched. Germline V CDR1 and CDR2: MNHEY, SVGAGI. The CDR3 length is 15 residues. This clone was found once. The target antigen is unknown. Deep was the level at which the assay was run. The method was immunoSEQ multiplex PCR; TCRdb's version includes in-frame clones alone and lacks a portion of them. This sample has over a million clones, with over 95% found just once. The chain carries TRBV6-5 and TRBJ1-2; 7 bases are a match to TRBD1. This clonotype originated in a man aged 25 to 45 in good health. Sequenced sample: naive CD4+ T cells sorted from blood. Described subset: CD45RA+ positively selected. Here the CDR3 reads CASSYTTGENYGYTF. The CDR3 coding sequence is TGTGCCAGCAGTTACACCACAGGGGAGAACTATGGCTACACCTTC.